Shown below are 29 T cell receptor beta chains from a single sample sequenced in a study of blood T cell repertoires in COVID-19. Sequenced by immunoSEQ multiplex PCR; TCRdb stores in-frame clones only, minus some. The sample carries around 130,000 clones, approximately 82% recorded once. The sequenced sample consisted of peripheral blood. These receptors were taken from a man aged 35 to 55 with active or convalescent COVID-19.

The chain carries TRBV3-1 (or the pseudogene TRBV3-2) and TRBJ2-2; D possibly corresponds to TRBD2 (5 bases). Trimming cost V 10 bases and J 7 bases, with 10 bases left between them. CDR3 length equals 11 residues. The germline CDR1 and CDR2 sequences are LGHDT and YNNKEL (reference sequence). Written as DNA, the CDR3 is TGTGCCACTAAAGGAGGCGGGGAGCTGTTTTTT. Encoded protein: CATKGGGELFF.

The rearrangement uses TRBV5-1 and TRBJ2-1; 7 bases are a match to TRBD2. The trim removed 7 bases at V and 3 bases at J, leaving 10 bases unmatched. The CDR3 has 15 amino acids. The germline V gene encodes CDR1 SGHRS and CDR2 YFSETQ. In DNA, the CDR3 is TGCGCCAGCGACCTCGGGGGACTAAACTACAATGAGCAGTTCTTC. It specifies CASDLGGLNYNEQFF.

The chain has TRBV9 and TRBJ2-5; TRBD2 matches 10 bases. Trimming cost V 0 bases and J 2 bases; bases outside gene matches: 4. Germline V gene data show CDR1 as SGDLS and CDR2 as YYNGEE. This CDR3 spans 16 amino acids. The DNA for the CDR3 is TGTGCCAGCAGCGTAGGACTAGCGGGCGTTCAAGAGACCCAGTACTTC. This encodes CASSVGLAGVQETQYF.

The genes are TRBV18 and TRBJ1-3, with no clear D. The CDR3 length is 15 residues. From germline, CDR1 is KGHSH and CDR2 LQKENI. Trimming left V 2 bases short and J 2 bases short, with 10 bases between. The CDR3 is CASSPGLGTGNTIYF. The CDR3 coding sequence is TGTGCCAGCTCACCAGGACTTGGCACTGGAAACACCATATATTTT.

This clone occurred once. The chain recombines TRBV9 with TRBJ2-1, with D possibly matching TRBD1 (5 bases). Germline V gene lookup returns CDR1 SGDLS and CDR2 YYNGEE. Trimming stripped 0 bases from V and 1 base from J, with 11 bases between. The CDR3 has 16 residues. Here the CDR3 reads CASSVGQGPSYNEQFF. The CDR3 nucleotides read TGTGCCAGCAGCGTAGGTCAGGGCCCGTCCTACAATGAGCAGTTCTTC.

V is TRBV5-6 and J is TRBJ1-3; 8 positions match TRBD1. This CDR3 has 14 amino acids. V shed 1 base and J 5 bases; nucleotides not matched to a gene: 2. Germline V gene lookup returns CDR1 SGHDT and CDR2 YYEEEE. The CDR3 is CASSLSGGRNTIYF. The CDR3 DNA sequence: TGTGCCAGCAGCTTGTCAGGGGGCAGAAACACCATATATTTT.

In its sample, this clone was seen once. This sequence joins TRBV9 and TRBJ1-1; D gene unclear. V shed 0 bases and J shed 1 base, with 7 bases lying between them. There are 14 residues in the CDR3. Looked up from germline, CDR1 is SGDLS and CDR2 is YYNGEE. CDR3 DNA sequence: TGTGCCAGCAGCGTAGAACACGCGAACACTGAAGCTTTCTTT. This sequence encodes CASSVEHANTEAFF. Full variable domain (outside the CDR3, taken from reference TRBV9 and TRBJ1-1): DSGVTQTPKHLITATGQRVTLRCSPRSGDLSVYWYQQSLDQGLQFLIQYYNGEERAKGNILERFSAQQFPDLHSELNLSSLELGDSALYFCASSVEHANTEAFFGQGTRLTVV.

This clone was seen only a few times. V gene TRBV21-1 combines with J gene TRBJ2-7; the table's D call of TRBD2 was not tested on the DNA. TRBV21-1 is labeled a pseudogene. The CDR3 extends over 11 amino acids. The CDR3 region has the DNA TGTGCCAGCAGCTGGCGGGACGAGCAGTACTTC. It translates to CASSWRDEQYF.

The CDR3 here is CASSDGQMGNTEAFF. DNA for the CDR3: TGTGCCAGCTCTGACGGACAGATGGGAAACACTGAAGCTTTCTTT. The V gene is TRBV18, the J gene TRBJ1-1, with a possible D match to TRBD1 (6 bases). Trimming left V 6 bases short and J 2 bases short, with 16 bases between. Germline V gives CDR1 KGHSH, CDR2 LQKENI. The CDR3 spans 15 residues.

J is TRBJ2-5 and V is TRBV3-1 (or the pseudogene TRBV3-2); maybe TRBD2 (7 bases). The CDR3 runs 14 residues. Trimming cost V 1 base and J 6 bases, with 12 bases left between them. The germline CDR1 and CDR2 sequences are LGHDT and YNNKEL (reference sequence). The CDR3 sequence is CASSQGGGQKTQYF. In DNA form, the CDR3 reads TGTGCCAGCAGCCAAGGGGGGGGGCAGAAGACCCAGTACTTC.

This rearrangement joins TRBV27 to TRBJ2-6; a possible D gene is TRBD2 (5 bases). There are 18 residues in the CDR3. Looked up from germline, CDR1 is MNHEY and CDR2 is SMNVEV (reference sequence). V dropped 5 bases and J dropped 0 bases, with 17 bases sitting between them. The CDR3 reads CASSLAPGRTSGANVLTF. The CDR3 DNA is TGTGCCAGCAGTCTCGCCCCGGGAAGGACCTCTGGGGCCAACGTCCTGACTTTC. Supplemented by reference TRBV27 and TRBJ2-6, the full variable domain reads EAQVTQNPRYLITVTGKKLTVTCSQNMNHEYMSWYRQDPGLGLRQIYYSMNVEVTDKGDVPEGYKVSRKEKRNFPLILESPSPNQTSLYFCASSLAPGRTSGANVLTFGAGSRLTVL.

V gene TRBV5-6 combines with J gene TRBJ1-1; D might be TRBD1 (6 bases). Trimming cost V 3 bases and J 0 bases, with 15 bases left between them. CDR3 length: 16 residues. The germline CDR1 and CDR2 sequences are SGHDT and YYEEEE. The CDR3 loop is CASSWVTGLVNTEAFF. The CDR3, as DNA: TGTGCCAGCAGCTGGGTTACAGGGTTGGTGAACACTGAAGCTTTCTTT.

V gene TRBV7-9 combines with J gene TRBJ2-5; 7 nucleotides line up with TRBD2. The CDR3 is made up of 18 amino acids. The trim removed 0 bases at V and 1 base at J, leaving 11 bases unmatched. The germline V gene encodes CDR1 SEHNR and CDR2 FQNEAQ (reference sequence). This chain's CDR3 is CASSLAIEFPSGQETQYF. For the CDR3, the DNA is TGTGCCAGCAGCTTAGCAATCGAGTTTCCTAGCGGCCAAGAGACCCAGTACTTC.

The rearrangement links TRBV5-4 to TRBJ2-2; TRBD2 agrees at 7 bases. With V trimmed by 4 bases and J by 6 bases, 12 bases remained unmatched. Germline CDR1 and CDR2: SGHNT and YYREEE (reference sequence). The CDR3 has 16 amino acids. The CDR3 here is CASSRPGGMMPGELFF. For the CDR3, the DNA is TGTGCCAGCAGCCGTCCGGGGGGAATGATGCCCGGGGAGCTGTTTTTT.

This clone has a single count. The chain links TRBV12-3 or TRBV12-4 to TRBJ1-3, with D unclear. CDR3 length: 12 amino acids. The ends were cut back, 8 bases at V and 4 bases at J, with 9 bases in the middle. CDR3 sequence (DNA): TGTGCCAGCGGACTACGCGGAAACACCATATATTTT. It codes for CASGLRGNTIYF.

This clone appeared many times. This chain uses TRBV28 with TRBJ2-7; perhaps TRBD1 as D (5 bases). The germline CDR1 and CDR2 sequences are MDHEN and SYDVKM. The CDR3 is 15 amino acids. The V end was cut by 6 bases, the J end by 3 bases, with 18 bases between. CDR3 sequence reads: CASSGEVQGSYEQYF. CDR3 nucleotide sequence: TGTGCCAGCAGCGGCGAAGTGCAGGGTAGCTACGAGCAGTACTTC.

The chain is built from TRBV21-1 and TRBJ2-1; TRBD1, the D gene given by the table, was not confirmed from the DNA. TRBV21-1 is flagged as a pseudogene. This CDR3 has 18 residues. Written as DNA, the CDR3 is TGTGCCAGCAGCTCCCGCGCCTACCGGGACAGGGGGTCCGGCGAGCAGTTCTTC. Protein product: CASSSRAYRDRGSGEQFF.

This chain links TRBV11-2 with TRBJ1-3; D is ambiguous. CDR1 is SGHAT and CDR2 is FQNNGV in the germline V gene. The CDR3 runs to 14 residues. Trimming shortened V by 4 bases and J by 0 bases, and 7 bases separated the two germline ends. The CDR3 DNA follows: TGTGCCAGCAGCTCCAGACTCTCTGGAAACACCATATATTTT. Its translation is CASSSRLSGNTIYF. Filled out from reference TRBV11-2 and TRBJ1-3, the complete variable domain reads EAGVAQSPRYKIIEKRQSVAFWCNPISGHATLYWYQQILGQGPKLLIQFQNNGVVDDSQLPKDRFSAERLKGVDSTLKIQPAKLEDSAVYLCASSSRLSGNTIYFGEGSWLTVV.

This clone was counted only a few times. The chain is built from TRBV19 and TRBJ1-5; TRBD1 agrees at 7 bases. There are 15 residues in the CDR3. Trimming at V came to 0 bases and at J to 6 bases, leaving 5 bases not matched to a gene. Germline V CDR1 and CDR2: LNHDA, SQIVND (reference sequence). The CDR3 is CASSIEGGGGQPQHF. The CDR3 coding sequence is TGTGCCAGTAGTATAGAAGGAGGGGGCGGTCAGCCCCAGCATTTT. Supplemented by reference TRBV19 and TRBJ1-5, the full variable domain reads DGGITQSPKYLFRKEGQNVTLSCEQNLNHDAMYWYRQDPGQGLRLIYYSQIVNDFQKGDIAEGYSVSREKKESFPLTVTSAQKNPTAFYLCASSIEGGGGQPQHFGDGTRLSIL.

This chain connects TRBV5-5 to TRBJ1-2; possibly TRBD1 for D (5 bases). Germline CDR1 and CDR2: SGHKS and YYEKEE (reference sequence). Trimming cost V 0 bases and J 8 bases, with 17 bases left between them. There are 15 residues in the CDR3. The CDR3 loop is CASSLGGGGTGGYTF. CDR3 nucleotide sequence: TGTGCCAGCAGCTTGGGCGGCGGGGGGACGGGCGGCTACACCTTC.

The table lists this clone with many counts. The chain joins TRBV6-4 to TRBJ2-3, with 12 bases that match TRBD2. This CDR3 spans 16 amino acids. V trimming: 1 base; J trimming: 1 base; junction bases outside the gene matches: 0. The germline gives CDR1 MRHNA, CDR2 SNTAGT. The CDR3 protein is CASSDWTSGGTDTQYF. CDR3 sequence (DNA): TGTGCCAGCAGTGACTGGACTAGCGGGGGCACAGATACGCAGTATTTT.

This clone was recorded only once. This chain uses TRBV12-3 or TRBV12-4 with TRBJ1-6; D unclear. The CDR3 is made up of 12 amino acids. Trimming cost V 3 bases and J 9 bases, with 6 bases left between them. In DNA form, the CDR3 reads TGTGCCAGCAGTTTTGGAGGTTCACCCCTCCACTTT. Protein: CASSFGGSPLHF.

V gene TRBV29-1 combines with J gene TRBJ1-1; 8 bases match TRBD1. The germline CDR1 and CDR2 sequences are SQVTM and ANQGSEA. The V and J ends lost 1 base and 0 bases, in that order; junction bases with no gene match: 4. The CDR3 is 15 amino acids. The CDR3 sequence: CSVEGGQVLNTEAFF. In DNA form, the CDR3 reads TGCAGCGTTGAAGGGGGACAGGTTTTGAACACTGAAGCTTTCTTT.

This chain joins TRBV2 and TRBJ2-2, with 8 bases that match TRBD1. This CDR3 is 16 amino acids long. J lost 0 bases, V lost 0 bases, and 0 bases had no gene match. Germline lookup yields CDR1 SNHLY and CDR2 FYNNEI. CDR3 in DNA: TGTGCCAGCAGTGAAGCCAGGGGGCCGAACACCGGGGAGCTGTTTTTT. It is translated as CASSEARGPNTGELFF.

The V gene is TRBV4-3, the J gene TRBJ1-6; TRBD1 agrees at 7 bases. Germline CDR1 reads LGHNA; CDR2 reads YSLEER. CDR3 length: 15 amino acids. V shed 4 bases and J 5 bases; nucleotides not matched to a gene: 5. The chain's CDR3 is CASSRDGTDNSPLHF. CDR3 DNA sequence: TGCGCCAGCAGCCGTGACGGGACAGATAATTCACCCCTCCACTTT.

Only one count was recorded for this clone. The J gene is TRBJ2-2, the V gene TRBV9; 8 bases match TRBD2. Germline loops: CDR1 SGDLS, CDR2 YYNGEE. The V gene end was trimmed by 3 bases and the J gene end by 1 base; junction bases not matched to a gene: 2. The CDR3 runs 15 residues. The CDR3 protein is CASSDLAGNTGELFF. The DNA of the CDR3 is TGTGCCAGCAGCGACCTAGCGGGGAACACCGGGGAGCTGTTTTTT.

This clone was recorded many times. The rearrangement uses TRBV18 and TRBJ1-1; D remains unclear. This CDR3 has 15 amino acids. Trimming shortened V by 2 bases and J by 0 bases, and 10 bases separated the two germline ends. Germline assignment: CDR1 KGHSH and CDR2 LQKENI. The CDR3 protein is CASSPATVLNTEAFF. The CDR3 nucleotides are TGTGCCAGCTCACCAGCTACAGTTTTGAACACTGAAGCTTTCTTT.

V gene TRBV18 combines with J gene TRBJ2-7, with 7 positions matching TRBD1. Germline V gene data show CDR1 as KGHSH and CDR2 as LQKENI. The CDR3 length is 15 residues. The junction had 12 bases not matched to a gene; V was cut back by 5 bases and J by 5 bases. The CDR3 loop is CASSAGTVVSHEQYF. In nucleotides, the CDR3 is TGTGCCAGCTCAGCTGGGACAGTAGTGTCCCACGAGCAGTACTTC. Supplemented by reference TRBV18 and TRBJ2-7, the full variable domain reads NAGVMQNPRHLVRRRGQEARLRCSPMKGHSHVYWYRQLPEEGLKFMVYLQKENIIDESGMPKERFSAEFPKEGPSILRIQQVVRGDSAAYFCASSAGTVVSHEQYFGPGTRLTVT.

This rearrangement joins TRBV6-6 to TRBJ1-5, with TRBD1 matching over 7 bases. The CDR3 length is 16 residues. V shed 2 bases, J shed 2 bases, and the junction held 6 bases outside the gene matches. Germline V lookup: CDR1 MNHNY, CDR2 SVGAGI (reference sequence). The chain's CDR3 is CASSYHRQGGNQPQHF. In DNA form, the CDR3 reads TGTGCCAGCAGTTACCACCGACAGGGAGGCAATCAGCCCCAGCATTTT.